Listed here are 25 T cell receptor beta chains from one sample, sequenced in a study of cytomegalovirus exposure and HLA in healthy donors. PCR amplification relied on 60 Vbeta primers (plus 13 Jbeta primers). This table comes from immunoSEQ multiplex PCR, and its TCRdb copy is limited to in-frame clones, with some not included. Altogether 200,000 or so clones are present, 70% to 80% being singletons, with the ten largest covering around 15%. The sequenced sample was PBMCs. These receptors were collected from a man aged 35 to 55 in good health and CMV-seronegative.

The chain is built from TRBV2 and TRBJ2-5; 7 bases fit TRBD1. Germline lookup yields CDR1 SNHLY and CDR2 FYNNEI. CDR3 length: 15 residues. After removal of 6 bases from V and 5 bases from J, the junction contained 12 bases not matched to a gene. The DNA of the CDR3 is TGTGCCAGCAGCCTCACAGGGGCCCCCGGGGAGACCCAGTACTTC. This sequence encodes CASSLTGAPGETQYF.

The chain combines TRBV7-9 with TRBJ2-7; possibly TRBD2 for D (6 bases). CDR1 and CDR2 from the germline V gene are SEHNR and FQNEAQ (reference sequence). V was trimmed by 1 base and J by 7 bases, leaving 14 bases between them. The length of the CDR3 is 14 residues. The CDR3 nucleotides are TGTGCCAGCAGCTTAGGGGAGGTCAGGGTGGAGCAGTACTTC. Translated: CASSLGEVRVEQYF.

V usage is TRBV19 and J usage is TRBJ2-2; 8 bases line up with TRBD1. The V gene's germline CDR1 is LNHDA and CDR2 SQIVND (reference sequence). CDR3 size: 16 residues. The junction had 10 bases not matched to a gene; V was cut back by 4 bases and J by 6 bases. The CDR3 region is CASSTKTGVRAGELFF. CDR3 nucleotides: TGTGCCAGTAGTACAAAGACAGGGGTTCGGGCCGGGGAGCTGTTTTTT.

V usage is TRBV5-4 and J usage is TRBJ2-1, with D possibly TRBD2 on 5 matching bases. The CDR3 totals 13 residues. CDR1 is SGHNT, CDR2 YYREEE, per germline (reference sequence). V gave up 5 bases and J gave up 5 bases, with 11 bases separating them. The CDR3 protein is CASRPDGNNEQFF. As DNA, the CDR3 is TGTGCCAGCAGACCCGACGGGAACAATGAGCAGTTCTTC.

The count of this clone is one. The V and J genes are TRBV5-1 and TRBJ1-1; no clear D gene. From germline, CDR1 is SGHRS and CDR2 YFSETQ. The CDR3 runs to 15 residues. V was trimmed by 6 bases and J by 0 bases, leaving 15 bases between them. The CDR3 sequence: CASTTDGQLNTEAFF. CDR3 coding DNA: TGCGCCAGCACCACCGATGGGCAGCTGAACACTGAAGCTTTCTTT.

The rearrangement uses TRBV28 and TRBJ2-7, with TRBD2 identical over 14 bases. V lost 1 base, J lost 3 bases, and 5 bases stayed unmatched. CDR1 and CDR2 from the germline V gene are MDHEN and SYDVKM. CDR3 length equals 17 residues. The CDR3 DNA follows: TGTGCCAGCAGTTTATCGTTCGGGACTAGCGGGAGCTACGAGCAGTACTTC. Residues: CASSLSFGTSGSYEQYF.

This chain connects TRBV5-4 to TRBJ2-1, with TRBD2 matching over 10 bases. Germline V gene sequence: CDR1 SGHNT, CDR2 YYREEE (reference sequence). The CDR3 has 15 amino acids. Losses at the gene ends were 4 bases for V and 2 bases for J; bases not matched to a gene: 3. This chain's CDR3 is CASSTSGGAYNEQFF. The CDR3 DNA follows: TGTGCCAGCAGCACCAGCGGGGGGGCCTACAATGAGCAGTTCTTC.

This clone was seen a handful of times. The chain has TRBV19 and TRBJ2-1, with D maybe TRBD1 (6 bases). This CDR3 contains 14 residues. CDR1 is LNHDA, CDR2 SQIVND, per germline (reference sequence). Deletions cut 3 bases from V and 7 bases from J, with 13 bases between. CDR3 sequence (DNA): TGTGCCAGTAGTATTCAGGGGTTCGGGAATGAGCAGTTCTTC. It encodes CASSIQGFGNEQFF.

This rearrangement joins TRBV13 to TRBJ2-7; 7 bases are shared with TRBD1. CDR3 size: 15 residues. CDR1 and CDR2 (germline): PRHDT, FYEKMQ (reference sequence). J gave up 0 bases and V 5 bases, and 7 bases lay outside the gene matches. The CDR3, as DNA: TGTGCCAGCAGCCGCGACAGGGCAAGCTCCTACGAGCAGTACTTC. Translating gives CASSRDRASSYEQYF. Drawing the rest from reference TRBV13 and TRBJ2-7, the complete variable domain is AAGVIQSPRHLIKEKRETATLKCYPIPRHDTVYWYQQGPGQDPQFLISFYEKMQSDKGSIPDRFSAQQFSDYHSELNMSSLELGDSALYFCASSRDRASSYEQYFGPGTRLTVT.

The sample holds a few counts of this clone. This chain connects TRBV19 to TRBJ2-1, with TRBD1 matching over 10 bases. The J segment lost 6 bases and the V segment lost 6 bases, leaving 8 bases of the junction unmatched. The CDR3 spans 15 residues. The germline CDR1 and CDR2 sequences are LNHDA and SQIVND (reference sequence). This CDR3 is CASRDLDRGFNEQFF. The CDR3 DNA follows: TGTGCCAGTAGGGACCTGGACAGGGGGTTCAATGAGCAGTTCTTC. Full variable domain (missing parts from reference TRBV19 and TRBJ2-1): DGGITQSPKYLFRKEGQNVTLSCEQNLNHDAMYWYRQDPGQGLRLIYYSQIVNDFQKGDIAEGYSVSREKKESFPLTVTSAQKNPTAFYLCASRDLDRGFNEQFFGPGTRLTVL.

The genes are TRBV7-9 and TRBJ2-7, with D perhaps TRBD1 (5 bases). Germline CDR1 and CDR2: SEHNR and FQNEAQ (reference sequence). Trimming pared 1 base from V and 1 base from J, leaving 11 bases between. The CDR3 has 15 residues. The chain's CDR3 is CASSLDRSGSYEQYF. The DNA for the CDR3 is TGTGCCAGCAGCTTAGATCGGTCAGGGTCCTACGAGCAGTACTTC.

J is TRBJ2-1 and V is TRBV11-2; D perhaps matches TRBD2 (5 bases). V gave up 1 base and J gave up 1 base, with 14 bases separating them. The CDR3 runs to 17 residues. Germline lookup yields CDR1 SGHAT and CDR2 FQNNGV. As DNA, the CDR3 is TGTGCCAGCAGCTTAGTGTCCCTAGCCGGATCCTACAATGAGCAGTTCTTC. Protein product: CASSLVSLAGSYNEQFF.

This chain links TRBV25-1 with TRBJ2-7; TRBD2 agrees at 7 bases. The CDR3 runs 13 residues. CDR1 and CDR2 from the germline V gene are MGHDK and SYGVNS. V gave up 7 bases and J gave up 5 bases; unmatched junction bases: 8. The CDR3 DNA reads as TGTGCCAGCATCGGGACTATTTCCCACGAGCAGTACTTC. The encoded protein is CASIGTISHEQYF.

The chain links TRBV27 to TRBJ1-2; unclear D gene. V shed 0 bases and J shed 5 bases, with 13 bases lying between them. CDR3 length: 15 residues. Germline-derived CDR1 and CDR2 are MNHEY and SMNVEV (reference sequence). CDR3 amino acids: CASSLSPQFLYGYTF. The DNA for the CDR3 is TGTGCCAGCAGTTTATCGCCCCAGTTCTTATATGGCTACACCTTC.

This clone was detected once. The rearrangement links TRBV9 to TRBJ1-1; a possible D gene is TRBD1 (6 bases). This CDR3 is 14 amino acids long. Germline V lookup: CDR1 SGDLS, CDR2 YYNGEE. V dropped 0 bases and J dropped 1 base, with 7 bases sitting between them. CDR3 in DNA: TGTGCCAGCAGCGTAGTGGGGGCGAACACTGAAGCTTTCTTT. Translating it yields CASSVVGANTEAFF.

The rearrangement links TRBV19 to TRBJ1-5; perhaps TRBD1 as D (6 bases). CDR3 length: 16 residues. The germline CDR1 and CDR2 sequences are LNHDA and SQIVND (reference sequence). V lost 7 bases and J lost 7, with 23 bases in between. CDR3 sequence: CASTSEWGPGRQPQHF. The CDR3 DNA reads TGTGCCAGTACCTCGGAGTGGGGGCCCGGGCGCCAGCCCCAGCATTTT.

The chain recombines TRBV11-2 with TRBJ1-5; 11 nucleotides match TRBD1. The CDR3 has 18 amino acids. Looked up from germline, CDR1 is SGHAT and CDR2 is FQNNGV. V gave up 1 base and J gave up 7 bases; unmatched junction bases: 12. DNA of the CDR3: TGTGCCAGCAGCTTAGTTGGGACAGGGGGTGTTTATGGGCAGCCCCAGCATTTT. Translated: CASSLVGTGGVYGQPQHF.

The chain employs TRBV2 and TRBJ2-3, with TRBD2 matching over 7 bases. CDR3 size: 16 residues. Trimming at V came to 5 bases and at J to 5 bases, leaving 13 bases not matched to a gene. Germline CDR1 and CDR2: SNHLY and FYNNEI. This CDR3 is CASSPFYAGAKDTQYF. The CDR3 DNA reads as TGTGCCAGCAGTCCTTTTTATGCGGGAGCTAAAGATACGCAGTATTTT.

This CDR3 is CASSPQGQGAGNEQYF. Here the CDR3 DNA reads TGTGCCAGCTCACCACAAGGGCAGGGGGCCGGAAACGAGCAGTACTTC. The chain links TRBV18 to TRBJ2-7, with 8 bases identical to TRBD1. Germline V gene lookup returns CDR1 KGHSH and CDR2 LQKENI. This CDR3 is built from 16 residues. The junction had 10 bases not matched to a gene; V was cut back by 1 base and J by 5 bases.

The chain employs TRBV6-1 and TRBJ1-1, with D uncertain. Germline V lookup: CDR1 MNHNS, CDR2 SASEGT. Trimming stripped 2 bases from V and 5 bases from J, with 9 bases between. CDR3 length: 13 amino acids. For the CDR3, the DNA is TGTGCCAGCAGTGAAACCCGGGAGACTGAAGCTTTCTTT. Encoded protein: CASSETRETEAFF.

The chain links TRBV6-5 to TRBJ1-1, with 10 bases aligning to TRBD1. Germline lookup yields CDR1 MNHEY and CDR2 SVGAGI. V trimming: 4 bases; J trimming: 6 bases; junction bases outside the gene matches: 8. The CDR3 totals 15 residues. The CDR3 region is CASSSQGQGKPEAFF. For the CDR3, the DNA is TGTGCCAGCAGTTCGCAGGGACAGGGGAAACCTGAAGCTTTCTTT.

This chain connects TRBV15 to TRBJ2-3; D is unresolved. The V end lost 0 bases, the J end lost 3 bases, and 10 bases lay between the germline ends. The germline V gene has CDR1 LNHNV and CDR2 YYDKDF (reference sequence). The CDR3 length is 15 residues. The CDR3 DNA reads as TGTGCCACCAGCAGAGATATTGAGTTAACAGATACGCAGTATTTT. It yields the protein CATSRDIELTDTQYF.

This chain uses TRBV10-2 with TRBJ1-1; no firm D call. The CDR3 is 13 amino acids. Germline CDR1 and CDR2: WSHSY and SAAADI. V lost 4 bases and J lost 1, with 7 bases in between. The CDR3 reads CASSVGRNTEAFF. Here the CDR3 DNA reads TGCGCCAGCAGTGTGGGGAGGAACACTGAAGCTTTCTTT.

The chain employs TRBV2 and TRBJ2-3; tentatively, D is TRBD1 (6 bases). The CDR3 runs to 15 residues. CDR1 is SNHLY, CDR2 FYNNEI, per germline. Between the trimmed V and J ends, which lost 6 bases and 3 bases, there was a span of 16 bases. The CDR3 loop is CASSAGVIRTDTQYF. CDR3 DNA: TGTGCCAGCAGCGCAGGGGTCATAAGGACAGATACGCAGTATTTT.

J is TRBJ1-1 and V is TRBV11-2, with unresolved D. Looked up from germline, CDR1 is SGHAT and CDR2 is FQNNGV. Trimming took off 3 bases at V and 5 bases at J, with 10 bases between the two ends. The length of the CDR3 is 13 residues. CDR3 region: CASSLRTGTEAFF. The CDR3 DNA reads as TGTGCCAGCAGCTTGAGGACGGGGACTGAAGCTTTCTTT.